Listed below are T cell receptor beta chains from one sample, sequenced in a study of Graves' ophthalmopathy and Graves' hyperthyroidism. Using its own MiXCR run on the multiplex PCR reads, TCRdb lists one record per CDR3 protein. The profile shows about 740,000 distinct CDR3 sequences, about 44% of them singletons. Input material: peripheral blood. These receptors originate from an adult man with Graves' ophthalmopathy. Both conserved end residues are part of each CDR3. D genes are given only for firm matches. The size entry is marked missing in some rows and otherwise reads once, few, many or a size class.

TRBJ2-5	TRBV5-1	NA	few	TGCGCCAGCAGCTTGAGAGGGGCCCAAGAGACCCAGTACTTC	CASSLRGAQETQYF
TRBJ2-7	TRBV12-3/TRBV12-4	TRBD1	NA	TGTGCCAGCAGTCGGGACAGGTTAAACGACGAGCAGTACTTC	CASSRDRLNDEQYF
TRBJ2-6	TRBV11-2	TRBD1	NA	TGTGCCAGCAGCCAACAGGGACAGGGGGCCAACGTCCTGACTTTC	CASSQQGQGANVLTF
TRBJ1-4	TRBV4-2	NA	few	TGTGCCAGCAGCTCCCGCGGGACAAGTGCAACTAATGAAAAACTGTTTTTT	CASSSRGTSATNEKLFF
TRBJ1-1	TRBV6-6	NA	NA	TGTGCCAGCAGGGGGGACGGAAACACTGAAGCTTTCTTT	CASRGDGNTEAFF
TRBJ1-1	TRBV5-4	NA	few	TGTGCCAGCAGCTTGGGCCGGGGAGGCCTGAGCACTGAAGCTTTCTTT	CASSLGRGGLSTEAFF
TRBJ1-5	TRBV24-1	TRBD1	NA	TGTGCCAGCAGTATGGGACAGCTTAATCAGCCCCAGCATTTT	CASSMGQLNQPQHF
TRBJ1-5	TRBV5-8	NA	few	TGTGCCAGCAGCCCTCCTGGTCAATATAGCAATCAGCCCCAGCATTTT	CASSPPGQYSNQPQHF
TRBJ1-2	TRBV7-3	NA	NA	TGTGCCAGCAGCTTTGGGCAGCCGTACTATGGCTACACCTTC	CASSFGQPYYGYTF
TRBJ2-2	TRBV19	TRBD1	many	TGTGCCAGTAGTCCCGGACAGGCGAACACCGGGGAGCTGTTTTTT	CASSPGQANTGELFF
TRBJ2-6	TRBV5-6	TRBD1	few	TGTGCCAGCAGCCCTGGACAGGGGCACTACTCTGGGGCCAACGTCCTGACTTTC	CASSPGQGHYSGANVLTF
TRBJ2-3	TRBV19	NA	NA	TGTGCCAGTAGTATACGTCACACAGATACGCAGTATTTT	CASSIRHTDTQYF
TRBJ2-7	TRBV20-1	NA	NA	TGCAGTGCTTCTACGGTGGAGCAGTACTTC	CSASTVEQYF
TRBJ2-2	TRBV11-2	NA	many	TGTGCCAGCAGCTTAGTGGGGCAGGGGCTCACCGGGGAGCTGTTTTTT	CASSLVGQGLTGELFF
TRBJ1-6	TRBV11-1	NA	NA	TGTGCCAGCAGCTTAGCGTGGAGCAGTCGCGAATTGAGCTCCTATAATTCACCCCTCCACTTT	CASSLAWSSRELSSYNSPLHF
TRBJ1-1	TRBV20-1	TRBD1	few	TGCAGTGCGTCGGGACAGCTGACTGAAGCTTTCTTT	CSASGQLTEAFF
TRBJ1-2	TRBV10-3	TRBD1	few	TGTGCCAGCAGTCCGCCGGGACAGGTCTATGGCTACACCTTC	CASSPPGQVYGYTF
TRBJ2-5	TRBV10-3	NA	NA	TGTGCCATCAGTGAGATGTACGAGACCCAGTACTTC	CAISEMYETQYF
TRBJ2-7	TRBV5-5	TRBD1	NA	TGTGCCAGCAGCATAGCCGGGACAGACTACGAGCAGTACTTC	CASSIAGTDYEQYF
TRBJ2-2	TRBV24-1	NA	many	TGTGCCACCAGTGATCCGAGCCGGTCGACCGGGGAGCTGTTTTTT	CATSDPSRSTGELFF
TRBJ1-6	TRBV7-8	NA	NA	TGTGCCAGCAGCGGATCGGTAGTTTTTCTGGGTTCACCCCTCCACTTT	CASSGSVVFLGSPLHF
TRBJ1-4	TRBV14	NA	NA	TGTGCCAGCAAGACAGAAGATGAAAAACTGTTTTTT	CASKTEDEKLFF
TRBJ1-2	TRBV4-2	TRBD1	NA	TGTGCCAGCAGCCAATGGGACAGGACTAACTATGGCTACACCTTC	CASSQWDRTNYGYTF
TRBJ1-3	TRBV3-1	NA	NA	TGTGCCAGCAGTGGTTGGGAAGGAAACACCATATATTTT	CASSGWEGNTIYF
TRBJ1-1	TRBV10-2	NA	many	TGCGCCAGCAGTGAGGGCAGGGCGAACACTGAAGCTTTCTTT	CASSEGRANTEAFF
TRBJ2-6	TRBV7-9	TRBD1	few	TGTGCCAGCAGCCCAGGGGGCCTCTCTACTGGGGCCAACGTCCTGACTTTC	CASSPGGLSTGANVLTF
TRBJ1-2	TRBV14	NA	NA	TGTGCCAGCCAGCCGGGATTTAACTATGGCTACACCTTC	CASQPGFNYGYTF
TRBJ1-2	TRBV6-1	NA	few	TGTGCCAGCAGGTTCCGGGGGGCGGATGGCTACACCTTC	CASRFRGADGYTF
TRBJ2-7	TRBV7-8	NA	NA	TGTGCCAGCAGCTTATCTGGTGTGGTTAGTTACGAGCAGTACTTC	CASSLSGVVSYEQYF
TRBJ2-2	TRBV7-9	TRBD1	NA	TGTGCCAGCGGACCAATTCCGGGACAGGGTCACACCGGGGAGCTGTTTTTT	CASGPIPGQGHTGELFF
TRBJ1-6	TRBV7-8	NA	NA	TGTGCCAGCAGCTGGAGGGAGTCCTATAATTCACCCCTCCACTTT	CASSWRESYNSPLHF
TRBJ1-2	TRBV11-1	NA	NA	TGTGCCAGCAGCTCCGTACAGGGACCTAACTATGGCTACACCTTC	CASSSVQGPNYGYTF
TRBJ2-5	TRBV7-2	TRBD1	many	TGTGCCAGCAACAGGGACAGACAAGAGACCCAGTACTTC	CASNRDRQETQYF
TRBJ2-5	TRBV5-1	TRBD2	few	TGCGCCAGCAGCTCGGGACTAGCGGGAGTGGAGACCCAGTACTTC	CASSSGLAGVETQYF
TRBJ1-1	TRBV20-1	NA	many	TGCAGTGCTTCGCGGTTCACTGAAGCTTTCTTT	CSASRFTEAFF
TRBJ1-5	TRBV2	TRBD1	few	TGTGCCAGCAGTGAAGCGTTTAGTGATTGGGGGACAGATAACAATCAGCCCCAGCATTTT	CASSEAFSDWGTDNNQPQHF
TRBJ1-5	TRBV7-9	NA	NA	TGTGCCAGCTCACCAGTCCAGGGCGGTCAGCCCCAGCATTTT	CASSPVQGGQPQHF